The 12 T cell receptor beta chains below all came from one sample that was sequenced in a study of control samples from healthy donors and cancer patients. The data were produced by immunoSEQ multiplex PCR, yet TCRdb's version contains in-frame clones alone and is incomplete. The sample records approximately 150,000 clones, 93% being singletons. The source material was blood. Receptor source: a man younger than 30 in good health.

The chain carries TRBV28 and TRBJ1-2; maybe TRBD1 (6 bases). The CDR3 is made up of 17 amino acids. Germline-derived CDR1 and CDR2 are MDHEN and SYDVKM. Trimming left V 7 bases short and J 5 bases short, with 26 bases between. CDR3 DNA: TGTGCCAGCACTACCCCGGGACAAGCTTTTTGGTCGTATGGCTACACCTTC. It yields the protein CASTTPGQAFWSYGYTF.

The J gene is TRBJ2-7, the V gene TRBV4-2, with 9 nucleotides matching TRBD2. Germline CDR1 reads LGHNA; CDR2 reads YNFKEQ. With V trimmed by 0 bases and J by 7 bases, 4 bases remained unmatched. This CDR3 contains 14 residues. CDR3 DNA: TGTGCCAGCAGCCAAGACGGACTAGCGAGGGAGCAGTACTTC. Encoded protein: CASSQDGLAREQYF.

V is TRBV29-1 and J is TRBJ2-3; perhaps D is TRBD1 or TRBD2 (5 bases each). V was pared by 1 base and J by 4 bases, with 15 bases between. Per germline, CDR1 SQVTM and CDR2 ANQGSEA. This CDR3 region has 15 residues. CDR3 in DNA: TGCAGCGTTGAAGGGGGGACCGCCACCGCAGATACGCAGTATTTT. It translates to CSVEGGTATADTQYF.

The chain uses TRBV27 and TRBJ1-2; 8 nucleotides agree with TRBD1. This CDR3 has 14 amino acids. The germline V gene has CDR1 MNHEY and CDR2 SMNVEV (reference sequence). V gave up 8 bases and J gave up 4 bases; unmatched junction bases: 9. The DNA for the CDR3 is TGTGCCAGCTGTCCCAGGGGGCAAGTCTATGGCTACACCTTC. It codes for CASCPRGQVYGYTF.

The chain employs TRBV30 and TRBJ1-1; 9 nucleotides agree with TRBD1. With 5 bases clipped from V and 9 bases from J, the junction kept 7 bases outside the gene matches. The CDR3 consists of 12 residues. Germline V CDR1 and CDR2: GTSNPN, SVGIG (reference sequence). This chain's CDR3 is CAWRSGQGKAFF. The CDR3 coding sequence is TGTGCCTGGCGATCCGGACAGGGGAAAGCTTTCTTT.

V gene TRBV27 combines with J gene TRBJ2-7; 7 nucleotides align to TRBD1. The trim removed 3 bases at V and 1 base at J, leaving 0 bases unmatched. CDR1 and CDR2 from the germline V gene are MNHEY and SMNVEV (reference sequence). The CDR3 covers 13 residues. CDR3 loop: CASSLGQSYEQYF. The CDR3 nucleotides are TGTGCCAGCAGTTTGGGACAGTCCTACGAGCAGTACTTC.

The rearrangement links TRBV11-2 to TRBJ1-2; D gene uncertain. CDR1 SGHAT and CDR2 FQNNGV come from the germline V gene. The V end was cut by 1 base, the J end by 7 bases, with 4 bases between. The CDR3 is 11 amino acids. The CDR3 sequence is CASSLGGGYTF. CDR3 nucleotide sequence: TGTGCCAGCAGCTTAGGGGGTGGCTACACCTTC. Drawing the rest from reference TRBV11-2 and TRBJ1-2, the complete variable domain is EAGVAQSPRYKIIEKRQSVAFWCNPISGHATLYWYQQILGQGPKLLIQFQNNGVVDDSQLPKDRFSAERLKGVDSTLKIQPAKLEDSAVYLCASSLGGGYTFGSGTRLTVV.

V and J are TRBV5-1 and TRBJ1-2, with D possibly being TRBD1 (5 bases). V gave up 1 base and J gave up 4 bases, with 11 bases separating them. This CDR3 contains 14 residues. Germline V lookup: CDR1 SGHRS, CDR2 YFSETQ. The CDR3: CASSLLATAYGYTF. The CDR3, as DNA: TGCGCCAGCAGCTTGTTGGCGACAGCCTATGGCTACACCTTC.

The rearrangement uses TRBV3-1 (or the pseudogene TRBV3-2) and TRBJ1-4, with TRBD1 matching 7 bases. J lost 8 bases, V lost 6 bases, and 9 bases had no gene match. The CDR3 spans 14 residues. Looked up from germline, CDR1 is LGHDT and CDR2 is YNNKEL (reference sequence). The CDR3 loop reads CASSPWRGQEKLFF. The DNA of the CDR3 is TGTGCCAGCAGTCCCTGGAGGGGGCAGGAAAAACTGTTTTTT.

This chain links TRBV6-5 with TRBJ2-3, with a weak D call TRBD2 (5 bases). V lost 5 bases to trimming and J lost 6 bases, with 9 bases between them. The CDR3 contains 12 residues. The germline V gene has CDR1 MNHEY and CDR2 SVGAGI. The CDR3 protein is CASSRDSDTQYF. The CDR3 nucleotides are TGTGCCAGCAGTCGGGATTCGGATACGCAGTATTTT.

The chain has TRBV20-1 and TRBJ2-5; no firm D call. Trimming removed 7 bases from V and 2 bases from J, with 8 bases in between. CDR3 length equals 11 residues. The germline CDR1 and CDR2 sequences are DFQATT and SNEGSKA (reference sequence). CDR3 coding DNA: TGCAGTGAGGGCGCTCAAGAGACCCAGTACTTC. This sequence encodes CSEGAQETQYF.

This chain uses TRBV6-5 with TRBJ1-2; TRBD1 might be the D (5 bases). The CDR3 covers 15 residues. V lost 8 bases and J 2 bases, leaving 18 bases between the germline ends. Looked up from germline, CDR1 is MNHEY and CDR2 is SVGAGI. For the CDR3, the DNA is TGTGCCAGCGGGAGGGGAGGAGCAGGGAACTATGGCTACACCTTC. The encoded protein is CASGRGGAGNYGYTF.